This T cell receptor (beta chain) was sequenced for a study of CD8 T cells in ankylosing spondylitis. Study-level findings and limits: Fewer than 10 highly homologous variants formed a TCR beta motif that appeared characteristic of ankylosing spondylitis blood. Researchers reportedly found disease-linked clones significantly enriched in matched ankylosing spondylitis synovial fluid.

Scientists made TCR beta libraries using quantitative 5'-RACE with molecular barcodes. Each CDR3 protein is one row after TCRdb ran MiXCR on the 5' RACE reads. The sample has over 400,000 distinct CDR3 sequences, roughly a quarter seen once. The CDR3 contains 14 residues. The germline V gene encodes CDR1 DFQATT and CDR2 SNEGSKA (reference sequence). V lost 6 bases to trimming and J lost 3 bases; unmatched junction nucleotides: 5. As to this clonotype: Its antigen is undetermined.

V and J are TRBV20-1 and TRBJ2-3; 11 bases are a match to TRBD2. The sequence derives from a male donor with ankylosing spondylitis. The material sequenced was blood, either unsorted or a sorted T cell fraction (not recorded which). The CDR3 DNA follows: TGCAGTGCCCGGACTAGCGGGTTTACAGATACGCAGTATTTT. Its protein is CSARTSGFTDTQYF.